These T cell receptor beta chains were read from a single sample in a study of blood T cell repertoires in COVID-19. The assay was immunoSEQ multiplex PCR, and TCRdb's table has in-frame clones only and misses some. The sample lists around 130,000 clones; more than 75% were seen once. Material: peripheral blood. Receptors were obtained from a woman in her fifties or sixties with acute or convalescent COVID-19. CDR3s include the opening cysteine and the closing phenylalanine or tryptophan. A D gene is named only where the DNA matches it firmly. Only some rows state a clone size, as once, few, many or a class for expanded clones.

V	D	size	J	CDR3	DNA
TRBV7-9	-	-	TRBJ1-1	CASSGRVASGAFF	TGTGCCAGCAGCGGGCGGGTCGCGAGCGGAGCTTTCTTT
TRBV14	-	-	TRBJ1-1	CASSQQGNTEAFF	TGTGCCAGCAGCCAACAGGGGAACACTGAAGCTTTCTTT
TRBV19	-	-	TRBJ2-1	CASRRGGTYNEQFF	TGTGCCAGTAGGCGTGGGGGGACCTACAATGAGCAGTTCTTC
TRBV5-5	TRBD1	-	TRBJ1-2	CASSVRTGAYGYTF	TGTGCCAGCAGCGTCAGGACAGGGGCTTATGGCTACACCTTC
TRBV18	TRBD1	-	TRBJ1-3	CASSTRQQGKRGNTIYF	TGTGCCAGCTCAACTCGCCAACAGGGGAAAAGGGGAAACACCATATATTTT
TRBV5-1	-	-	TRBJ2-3	CASSSSIGTSTDTQYF	TGCGCCAGCAGCTCCTCTATTGGGACTAGCACAGATACGCAGTATTTT
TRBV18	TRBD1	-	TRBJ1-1	CASSRGQVTEAFF	TGTGCCAGCTCACGGGGACAGGTTACTGAAGCTTTCTTT
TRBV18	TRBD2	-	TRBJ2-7	CASSRDSGSGGYEQYF	TGTGCCAGCTCGCGTGACAGCGGTAGCGGGGGTTACGAGCAGTACTTC
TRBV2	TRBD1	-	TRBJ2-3	CASSPLGTASTDTQYF	TGTGCCAGCAGTCCCTTAGGGACAGCGAGCACAGATACGCAGTATTTT
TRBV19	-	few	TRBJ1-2	CASSPRGQGYGYTF	TGTGCCAGTAGCCCCAGGGGTCAGGGGTATGGCTACACCTTC
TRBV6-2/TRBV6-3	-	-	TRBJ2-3	CASSYSVAGPPDTQYF	TGTGCCAGCAGTTACTCGGTGGCGGGACCCCCAGATACGCAGTATTTT
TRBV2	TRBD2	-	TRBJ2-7	CASGQWSGEGEQYF	TGTGCCAGCGGCCAGTGGTCCGGGGAGGGCGAGCAGTACTTC
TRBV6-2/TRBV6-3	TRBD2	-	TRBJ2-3	CASSYRRGVTDTQYF	TGTGCCAGCAGTTACCGGCGGGGGGTCACAGATACGCAGTATTTT
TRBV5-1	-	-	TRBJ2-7	CASSLGTGSSYEQYF	TGCGCCAGCAGCTTGGGGACGGGAAGCTCCTACGAGCAGTACTTC
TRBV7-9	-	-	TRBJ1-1	CASSFSRQYTVNTEAFF	TGTGCCAGCAGCTTCTCCCGACAGTACACCGTGAACACTGAAGCTTTCTTT
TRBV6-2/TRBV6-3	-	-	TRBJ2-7	CASSSNTGSYEQYF	TGTGCCAGCAGTTCAAACACAGGGTCCTACGAGCAGTACTTC
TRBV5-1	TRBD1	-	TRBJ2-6	CASSGRDSISGANVLTF	TGCGCCAGCAGCGGACGGGACAGTATCTCTGGGGCCAACGTCCTGACTTTC
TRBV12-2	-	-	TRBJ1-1	CASRRTGGDTEAFF	TGTGCAAGTCGCCGGACAGGGGGGGACACTGAAGCTTTCTTT
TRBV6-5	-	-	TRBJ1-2	CASSYARGANYGYTF	TGTGCCAGCAGTTACGCCAGGGGAGCTAACTATGGCTACACCTTC
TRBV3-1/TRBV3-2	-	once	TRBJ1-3	CASSQVIGEAGNTIYF	TGTGCCAGCAGCCAAGTAATTGGCGAGGCTGGAAACACCATATATTTT
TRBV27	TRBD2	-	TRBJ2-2	CASSFLAGDENTGELFF	TGTGCCAGCAGTTTTCTGGCGGGGGATGAGAACACCGGGGAGCTGTTTTTT
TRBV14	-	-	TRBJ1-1	CASSQVGQGTEAFF	TGTGCCAGCAGCCAAGTAGGGCAGGGGACTGAAGCTTTCTTT
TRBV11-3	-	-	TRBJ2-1	CASSLGRSAFGEQFF	TGTGCCAGCAGCTTAGGCCGGAGTGCCTTTGGTGAGCAGTTCTTC
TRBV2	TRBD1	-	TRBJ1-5	CASSEGQGGNQPQHF	TGTGCCAGCAGTGAGGGACAGGGGGGCAATCAGCCCCAGCATTTT
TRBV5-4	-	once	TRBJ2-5	CASSLEWELGETQYF	TGTGCCAGCAGCTTGGAGTGGGAGTTAGGAGAGACCCAGTACTTC
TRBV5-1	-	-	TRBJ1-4	CASRFRWGATNEKLFF	TGCGCCAGCAGATTCCGGTGGGGGGCAACTAATGAAAAACTGTTTTTT
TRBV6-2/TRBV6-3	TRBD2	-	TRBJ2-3	CASSYKLAGRTDTQYF	TGTGCCAGCAGCTATAAACTAGCGGGGCGCACAGATACGCAGTATTTT
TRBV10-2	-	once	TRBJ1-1	CASRTIKGHPNTEAFF	TGCGCCAGCAGAACGATAAAGGGGCATCCCAACACTGAAGCTTTCTTT
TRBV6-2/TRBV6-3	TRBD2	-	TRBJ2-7	CASSPGFSGSDEQYF	TGTGCCAGCAGTCCAGGCTTTAGCGGGAGCGACGAGCAGTACTTC
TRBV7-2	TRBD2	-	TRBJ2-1	CASSQAGTSGSLEQFF	TGTGCCAGCAGCCAAGCAGGCACTAGCGGGAGCTTAGAGCAGTTCTTC
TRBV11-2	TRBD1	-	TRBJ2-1	CASSSDPGQTYNEQFF	TGTGCCAGCAGCTCCGACCCGGGACAGACCTACAATGAGCAGTTCTTC
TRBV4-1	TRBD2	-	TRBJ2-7	CASSQGLAGLYEQYF	TGCGCCAGCAGCCAAGGGCTAGCGGGACTTTACGAGCAGTACTTC
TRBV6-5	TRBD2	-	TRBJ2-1	CASSYSSGSYNEQFF	TGTGCCAGCAGTTATTCTAGCGGTAGTTACAATGAGCAGTTCTTC
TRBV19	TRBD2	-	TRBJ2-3	CASSRDRGSGLAGGGTDTQYF	TGTGCCAGTAGTAGGGACAGGGGATCGGGACTAGCGGGGGGCGGGACAGATACGCAGTATTTT
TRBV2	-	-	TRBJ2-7	CASSDTRYHEQYF	TGTGCCAGCAGTGATACGAGATACCACGAGCAGTACTTC
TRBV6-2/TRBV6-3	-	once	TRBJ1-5	CASSYNGGGNQPQHF	TGTGCCAGCAGTTACAACGGCGGGGGCAATCAGCCCCAGCATTTT
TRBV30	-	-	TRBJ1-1	CAWSVWRKTNTEAFF	TGTGCCTGGAGTGTATGGCGGAAGACGAACACTGAAGCTTTCTTT
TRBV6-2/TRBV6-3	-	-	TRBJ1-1	CASTPGVMNTEAFF	TGTGCCAGCACCCCAGGGGTGATGAACACTGAAGCTTTCTTT
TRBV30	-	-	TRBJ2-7	CAWSVQEGEQYF	TGTGCCTGGAGTGTTCAGGAAGGCGAGCAGTACTTC
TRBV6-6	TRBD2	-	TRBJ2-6	CASSPLRAGGVGKGANVLTF	TGTGCCAGCAGCCCCCTGAGAGCGGGGGGGGTCGGTAAAGGGGCCAACGTCCTGACTTTC
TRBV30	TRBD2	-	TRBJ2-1	CAWRGSGGYNEQFF	TGTGCCTGGAGGGGTAGCGGGGGCTACAATGAGCAGTTCTTC
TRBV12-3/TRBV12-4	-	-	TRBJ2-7	CASSFGRNYEQYF	TGTGCCAGCAGTTTCGGGAGAAACTACGAGCAGTACTTC
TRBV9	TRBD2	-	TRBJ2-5	CASSVGPLGGTRGETQYF	TGTGCCAGCAGCGTAGGGCCCTTGGGGGGGACTAGGGGAGAGACCCAGTACTTC
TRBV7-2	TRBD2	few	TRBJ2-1	CASSFSGRVYEQFF	TGTGCCAGCAGCTTTAGCGGGAGGGTCTATGAGCAGTTCTTC
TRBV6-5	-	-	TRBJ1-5	CASRRDSIQPQHF	TGTGCCAGCAGACGAGACAGTATTCAGCCCCAGCATTTT
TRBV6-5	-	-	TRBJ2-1	CASSYLTGTYNEQFF	TGTGCCAGCAGTTACCTGACAGGAACTTACAATGAGCAGTTCTTC
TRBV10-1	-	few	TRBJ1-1	CASSEPGVSPEAFF	TGCGCCAGCAGTGAGCCAGGGGTGAGCCCTGAAGCTTTCTTT